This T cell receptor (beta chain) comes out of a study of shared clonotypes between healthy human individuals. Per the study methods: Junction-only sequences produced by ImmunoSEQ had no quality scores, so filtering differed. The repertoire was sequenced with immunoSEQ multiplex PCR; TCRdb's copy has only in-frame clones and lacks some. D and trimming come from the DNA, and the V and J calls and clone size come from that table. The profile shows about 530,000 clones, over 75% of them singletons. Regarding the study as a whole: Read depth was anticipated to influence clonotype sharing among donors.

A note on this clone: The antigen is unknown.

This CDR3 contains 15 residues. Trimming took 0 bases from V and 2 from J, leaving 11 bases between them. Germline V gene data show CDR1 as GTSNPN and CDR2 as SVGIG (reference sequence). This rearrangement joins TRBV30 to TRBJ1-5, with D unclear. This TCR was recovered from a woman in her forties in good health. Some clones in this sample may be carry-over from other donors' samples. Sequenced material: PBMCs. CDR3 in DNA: TGTGCCTGGAGTGTTCGTTGGTCTGGCAATCAGCCCCAGCATTTT. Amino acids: CAWSVRWSGNQPQHF.